The rows below give T cell receptor beta chains drawn from one sample of a study of low-dose radiotherapy and immunotherapy resistance in tumors. From the reads, TCRdb called clonotypes with MiXCR, one entry per CDR3 protein. The sample shows approximately 52,000 distinct CDR3 sequences, 33% of them seen only once. The sample was PBMCs, taken after low-dose radiotherapy plus immunotherapy. These receptors were collected from a male donor with rectosigmoid adenocarcinoma. The CDR3 runs from the conserved cysteine through the conserved F or W. The D gene is left open where the match is weak. Expanded clones get a size class; other rows say once, few or many, or leave the size out.

j_call | d_call | v_call | clone_size | cdr3_length | cdr3_aa | cdr3_nt
TRBJ2-1 | . | TRBV3-1 | . | 15 | CASSQAGAGSNEQFF | TGTGCCAGCAGCCAAGCCGGGGCAGGATCCAATGAGCAGTTCTTC
TRBJ1-1 | TRBD1 | TRBV24-1 | many | 13 | CATAGQGEAEAFF | TGTGCCACCGCAGGACAGGGAGAGGCTGAAGCTTTCTTT
TRBJ2-1 | . | TRBV4-1 | once | 16 | CASSRLALSSYNEQFF | TGCGCCAGCAGCCGATTAGCGCTTAGCTCCTACAATGAGCAGTTCTTC
TRBJ2-7 | TRBD2 | TRBV14 | . | 14 | CASSQDRTSGGQYF | TGTGCCAGCAGCCAAGATCGGACTAGCGGTGGGCAGTACTTC
TRBJ2-1 | . | TRBV9 | many | 17 | CASSALPFADSYNEQFF | TGTGCCAGCAGCGCTCTCCCATTTGCAGACTCCTACAATGAGCAGTTCTTC
TRBJ1-2 | . | TRBV10-2 | . | 12 | CASRTDSYGYTF | TGCGCCAGCAGGACAGATTCCTATGGCTACACCTTC
TRBJ2-3 | TRBD2 | TRBV20-1 | . | 14 | CSARTSGRTDTQYF | TGCAGTGCTAGGACTAGCGGGAGAACAGATACGCAGTATTTT
TRBJ2-7 | TRBD1 | TRBV6-1 | . | 17 | CASTELPDRGVVREQYF | TGTGCCAGCACCGAACTCCCGGACAGGGGGGTGGTAAGAGAGCAGTACTTC
TRBJ1-2 | TRBD1 | TRBV4-1 | many | 15 | CASSQDAGQGLGYTF | TGCGCCAGCAGCCAAGACGCAGGACAGGGCTTAGGCTACACCTTC
TRBJ2-7 | . | TRBV7-2 | many | 14 | CASSLGQAFYEQYF | TGTGCCAGCAGCTTAGGACAGGCCTTCTACGAGCAGTACTTC
TRBJ2-5 | TRBD2 | TRBV6-6 | . | 12 | CASRWGGETQYF | TGTGCCAGCAGATGGGGGGGAGAGACCCAGTACTTC
TRBJ2-7 | . | TRBV28 | many | 12 | CASGGQPYEQYF | TGTGCCAGCGGTGGACAGCCGTACGAGCAGTACTTC
TRBJ2-3 | . | TRBV4-1 | many | 17 | CASSQGGAGASTDTQYF | TGCGCCAGCAGCCAAGGTGGCGCGGGGGCTAGCACAGATACGCAGTATTTT
TRBJ2-3 | TRBD2 | TRBV6-2/TRBV6-3 | . | 16 | CASSYPTSGGADTQYF | TGTGCCAGCAGTTACCCGACTAGCGGGGGGGCAGATACGCAGTATTTT
TRBJ2-7 | TRBD2 | TRBV27 | many | 15 | CASRPGTSLAGEQYF | TGTGCCAGCCGACCTGGGACCTCTCTAGCGGGGGAGCAGTACTTC
TRBJ2-7 | TRBD2 | TRBV28 | many | 15 | CASSFGLAANYEQYF | TGTGCCAGCAGTTTCGGACTAGCGGCAAACTACGAGCAGTACTTC